The 9 T cell receptor beta chains reported below all come from one sample, sequenced in a study of radiation and T cells in renal cell carcinoma. The time point here: blood 2 weeks post-SBRT. The treatment denotes: 15 Gy SBRT to primary tumor, nephrectomy 4 weeks later. Some clones are missing from TCRdb's copy, which holds only in-frame ones; the method was immunoSEQ multiplex PCR. The sample comprises more than 100,000 clones, around nine tenths of which are singletons, and almost 6% rests with the top ten. Material: blood, obtained from a patient whose treatment included radiotherapy and nephrectomy. These TCRs come from a woman in her 70s with renal cell carcinoma.

This rearrangement joins TRBV25-1 to TRBJ2-7, with 8 bases identical to TRBD2. With V trimmed by 3 bases and J by 2 bases, 9 bases remained unmatched. The V gene's germline CDR1 is MGHDK and CDR2 SYGVNS. The CDR3 contains 16 residues. This chain's CDR3 is CASSDPYSGEPYEQYF. In nucleotides, the CDR3 is TGTGCCAGCAGTGATCCCTATAGCGGGGAACCCTACGAGCAGTACTTC.

The chain recombines TRBV4-2 with TRBJ2-1; 15 positions agree with TRBD2. The germline gives CDR1 LGHNA, CDR2 YNFKEQ. After removal of 3 bases from V and 3 bases from J, the junction contained 3 bases not matched to a gene. The length of the CDR3 is 17 residues. CDR3 nucleotide sequence: TGTGCCAGCAGCCAGGGGACTAGCGGGGGGTACTACAATGAGCAGTTCTTC. Encoded protein: CASSQGTSGGYYNEQFF.

The chain joins TRBV6-6 to TRBJ1-1; no reliable D call. Per germline, CDR1 MNHNY and CDR2 SVGAGI (reference sequence). Trimming left V 2 bases short and J 7 bases short, with 11 bases between. This CDR3 has 13 residues. The DNA for the CDR3 is TGTGCCAGCAGTTACGGGGTGGCCAATGAAGCTTTCTTT. Translated: CASSYGVANEAFF.

V gene TRBV7-3 combines with J gene TRBJ2-7; TRBD1 agrees at 9 bases. This CDR3 comprises 14 residues. V shed 4 bases and J 2 bases; nucleotides not matched to a gene: 3. Germline CDR1 SGHTA, CDR2 FQGTGA. CDR3 in DNA: TGTGCCAGCAGCTCCACAGGGGGCACCTACGAGCAGTACTTC. Its protein is CASSSTGGTYEQYF.

The rearrangement links TRBV11-2 to TRBJ2-7; a weak D match, TRBD2 (6 bases). The germline CDR1 and CDR2 sequences are SGHAT and FQNNGV. With 3 bases removed from V and 1 base from J, the gap between germline ends came to 13 bases. There are 15 residues in the CDR3. Here the CDR3 DNA reads TGTGCCAGCAGCTTCGGGACTGGGGGGTCCTACGAGCAGTACTTC. Amino acid sequence: CASSFGTGGSYEQYF.

The chain uses TRBV5-4 and TRBJ2-1; TRBD2 agrees at 8 bases. V gave up 5 bases and J gave up 7 bases; unmatched junction bases: 5. The germline gives CDR1 SGHNT, CDR2 YYREEE (reference sequence). The CDR3 spans 13 residues. For the CDR3, the DNA is TGTGCCAGCAGTCGGGCTAGCGGGAATGAGCAGTTCTTC. Residues: CASSRASGNEQFF. The whole variable domain, remainder taken from reference TRBV5-4 and TRBJ2-1, is ETGVTQSPTHLIKTRGQQVTLRCSSQSGHNTVSWYQQALGQGPQFIFQYYREEENGRGNFPPRFSGLQFPNYSSELNVNALELDDSALYLCASSRASGNEQFFGPGTRLTVL.

This clone appeared a few times. Other DNA sequences of this sample code for an identical CDR3. The V and J genes are TRBV7-9 and TRBJ1-1; no clear D. In germline, CDR1 is SEHNR, CDR2 FQNEAQ (reference sequence). CDR3 length equals 14 residues. Trimming removed 0 bases at V and 3 bases at J, with 8 bases between. The CDR3 region has the DNA TGTGCCAGCAGCTTAGCAGGGTTAGACACTGAAGCTTTCTTT. Translated: CASSLAGLDTEAFF. The full variable domain, completed using reference TRBV7-9 and TRBJ1-1, is DTGVSQNPRHKITKRGQNVTFRCDPISEHNRLYWYRQTLGQGPEFLTYFQNEAQLEKSRLLSDRFSAERPKGSFSTLEIQRTEQGDSAMYLCASSLAGLDTEAFFGQGTRLTVV.

This chain uses TRBV12-5 with TRBJ2-2; TRBD2 is a possible D gene (5 bases). The CDR3 extends over 14 amino acids. CDR1 and CDR2 from the germline V gene are LGHNT and FRNRAP. Between the trimmed V and J ends, which lost 1 base and 3 bases, there was a span of 6 bases. The chain's CDR3 is CASGLGADTGELFF. In nucleotides, the CDR3 is TGTGCTAGTGGTTTGGGAGCGGACACCGGGGAGCTGTTTTTT.

This clone was observed once. This chain connects TRBV6-5 to TRBJ2-5; the match to TRBD2 covers 13 bases. CDR1 and CDR2 from the germline V gene are MNHEY and SVGAGI. This CDR3 comprises 16 residues. V lost 4 bases and J lost 4; bases outside the gene matches: 6. The CDR3 DNA reads as TGTGCCAGCAGTTTTACTAGCGGGGGGGCGCGAGAGACCCAGTACTTC. The encoded protein is CASSFTSGGARETQYF.